The 32 T cell receptor beta chains reported below all come from one sample, sequenced in a study of shared clonotypes between healthy human individuals. Using immunoSEQ multiplex PCR, the repertoire was profiled, and TCRdb retains in-frame clones only, with some absent. The sample consists of about 380,000 clones, just over 95% of them appearing once. Sequences were obtained from memory CD8+ T cells sorted from blood. As to subset: CD45RO+ cells pooled with CCR7-negative TemRA cells. The receptors come from a man aged 25-45 years in good health.

This rearrangement joins TRBV4-2 to TRBJ1-1, with D perhaps matching TRBD1 (5 bases). The CDR3 length is 16 residues. Germline values: CDR1 LGHNA, CDR2 YNFKEQ. V was trimmed by 0 bases and J by 0 bases, leaving 11 bases between them. As DNA, the CDR3 is TGTGCCAGCAGCCAAGACCAGGGTCAGGTGAACACTGAAGCTTTCTTT. Protein product: CASSQDQGQVNTEAFF.

This chain uses TRBV9 with TRBJ2-1; 7 bases line up with TRBD2. This CDR3 has 16 amino acids. Germline CDR1 SGDLS, CDR2 YYNGEE. V shed 4 bases, J shed 7 bases, and the junction held 14 bases outside the gene matches. CDR3 in amino acids: CASSPGMGEGPNEQFF. The DNA of the CDR3 is TGTGCCAGCAGCCCCGGGATGGGGGAGGGCCCGAATGAGCAGTTCTTC.

The chain joins TRBV2 to TRBJ2-6; 7 nucleotides line up with TRBD1. Trimming at V came to 2 bases and at J to 0 bases, leaving 4 bases not matched to a gene. There are 17 residues in the CDR3. Germline V gene sequence: CDR1 SNHLY, CDR2 FYNNEI. The CDR3 reads CASSERGRSSGANVLTF. The CDR3 coding sequence is TGTGCCAGCAGTGAAAGGGGGCGCAGCTCTGGGGCCAACGTCCTGACTTTC.

The chain recombines TRBV7-3 with TRBJ2-3, with D perhaps matching TRBD2 (6 bases). This CDR3 has 13 residues. V was trimmed by 5 bases and J by 4 bases, leaving 10 bases between them. In germline, CDR1 is SGHTA, CDR2 FQGTGA. The CDR3 is CASSPASADTQYF. CDR3 bases: TGTGCCAGCAGCCCCGCTAGCGCAGATACGCAGTATTTT.

This clone was seen once. The chain couples TRBV18 to TRBJ1-3; perhaps TRBD1 as D (6 bases). CDR1 is KGHSH, CDR2 LQKENI, per germline. CDR3 length equals 14 residues. Trimming shortened V by 6 bases and J by 6 bases, and 15 bases separated the two germline ends. CDR3 in DNA: TGTGCCAGCTCGCGCGAACAGGGTGAAAACACCATATATTTT. Amino acids: CASSREQGENTIYF.

A remark on this clone: At the DNA level, this CDR3 is encoded by other sequences in the same sample as well. J is TRBJ2-3 and V is TRBV7-9; D is perhaps TRBD2 (5 bases). Germline V lookup: CDR1 SEHNR, CDR2 FQNEAQ (reference sequence). The CDR3 runs 15 residues. V was clipped by 1 base and J by 0 bases, with 8 bases between them. CDR3: CASSLGRTSTDTQYF. The CDR3 nucleotides are TGTGCCAGCAGCTTAGGCAGGACTAGCACAGATACGCAGTATTTT.

This clone was found once. This chain connects TRBV7-9 to TRBJ2-7; TRBD1 agrees at 10 bases. This CDR3 is 15 amino acids long. CDR1 and CDR2 from the germline V gene are SEHNR and FQNEAQ (reference sequence). The V segment lost 0 bases and the J segment 3 bases; nucleotides outside the gene matches: 2. CDR3 residues: CASSLAGTGVYEQYF. The CDR3 DNA is TGTGCCAGCAGCTTAGCCGGGACAGGGGTCTACGAGCAGTACTTC.

The gene calls are TRBV6-5 and TRBJ1-1, with a possible D match to TRBD1 (5 bases). V lost 5 bases and J lost 3, with 7 bases in between. Germline-derived CDR1 and CDR2 are MNHEY and SVGAGI. This CDR3 contains 12 residues. Written as DNA, the CDR3 is TGTGCCAGCAGTGACAGTTACACTGAAGCTTTCTTT. Protein sequence: CASSDSYTEAFF.

The V and J genes are TRBV19 and TRBJ2-2, with 7 bases lining up with TRBD1. The CDR3 sequence is 16 residues long. Trimming removed 5 bases from V and 7 bases from J; junction bases left unmatched: 13. The germline gives CDR1 LNHDA, CDR2 SQIVND (reference sequence). The CDR3 nucleotides are TGTGCCAGTAGTTACCGGGACAGAACCTTTAGCGGGGAGCTGTTTTTT. Residues: CASSYRDRTFSGELFF.

The V gene is TRBV2, the J gene TRBJ2-5; 7 positions match TRBD2. This CDR3 spans 15 amino acids. V gave up 6 bases and J gave up 5 bases; unmatched junction bases: 12. CDR1 is SNHLY and CDR2 is FYNNEI in the germline V gene. CDR3 amino acids: CASSPASGIGETQYF. The CDR3 DNA is TGTGCCAGCAGCCCAGCAAGCGGGATTGGGGAGACCCAGTACTTC. Together with reference TRBV2 and TRBJ2-5, the CDR3 gives the full variable domain: EPEVTQTPSHQVTQMGQEVILRCVPISNHLYFYWYRQILGQKVEFLVSFYNNEISEKSEIFDDQFSVERPDGSNFTLKIRSTKLEDSAMYFCASSPASGIGETQYFGPGTRLLVL.

V gene TRBV10-3 combines with J gene TRBJ2-3; a weak D match, TRBD1 (8 bases). V was trimmed by 4 bases and J by 1 base, leaving 12 bases between them. The CDR3 has 15 residues. CDR1 and CDR2 from the germline V gene are ENHRY and SYGVKD. Here the CDR3 reads CAISGTGRGTDTQYF. DNA of the CDR3: TGTGCCATCAGTGGGACAGGGAGGGGCACAGATACGCAGTATTTT.

The chain carries TRBV6-6 and TRBJ1-2; possibly TRBD1 for D (5 bases). Germline V gene sequence: CDR1 MNHNY, CDR2 SVGAGI (reference sequence). The length of the CDR3 is 15 residues. Trimming pared 8 bases from V and 4 bases from J, leaving 20 bases between. CDR3 amino acids: CASGGEVGQSYGYTF. DNA of the CDR3: TGTGCCAGCGGAGGGGAAGTAGGACAAAGCTATGGCTACACCTTC.

V and J are TRBV4-2 and TRBJ2-5, with TRBD2 identical over 12 bases. The CDR3 sequence is 14 residues long. The trim removed 4 bases at V and 4 bases at J, leaving 1 base unmatched. From germline, CDR1 is LGHNA and CDR2 YNFKEQ. CDR3 sequence reads: CASSLGLAGETQYF. The CDR3 nucleotides are TGTGCCAGCAGCCTGGGACTAGCGGGAGAGACCCAGTACTTC.

The gene calls are TRBV30 and TRBJ1-3; D is unclear. From germline, CDR1 is GTSNPN and CDR2 SVGIG (reference sequence). V dropped 3 bases and J dropped 2 bases, with 8 bases sitting between them. This CDR3 spans 13 amino acids. CDR3 amino acids: CAWSRGPGNTIYF. DNA for the CDR3: TGTGCCTGGAGCCGAGGGCCTGGAAACACCATATATTTT.

The rearrangement uses TRBV7-9 and TRBJ2-3; D call uncertain. The CDR3 has 12 amino acids. The germline CDR1 and CDR2 sequences are SEHNR and FQNEAQ (reference sequence). The V gene lost 3 bases and the J gene lost 7 bases, with 8 bases spanning the gap. The CDR3: CASSFIPHTQYF. As DNA, the CDR3 is TGTGCCAGCAGCTTCATACCCCATACGCAGTATTTT.

The V gene is TRBV14, the J gene TRBJ1-1; no clear D gene. Germline CDR1 and CDR2: SGHDN and FVKESK. Between the trimmed V and J ends, which lost 2 bases and 3 bases, there was a span of 10 bases. The CDR3 is 14 amino acids. The CDR3 DNA is TGTGCCAGCAGCCAAATATGGGAGGACACTGAAGCTTTCTTT. Residues: CASSQIWEDTEAFF. Full variable domain (outside the CDR3, taken from reference TRBV14 and TRBJ1-1): EAGVTQFPSHSVIEKGQTVTLRCDPISGHDNLYWYRRVMGKEIKFLLHFVKESKQDESGMPNNRFLAERTGGTYSTLKVQPAELEDSGVYFCASSQIWEDTEAFFGQGTRLTVV.

J is TRBJ2-1 and V is TRBV6-1, with 7 bases that match TRBD1. CDR1 is MNHNS, CDR2 SASEGT, per germline. V shed 8 bases, J shed 5 bases, and the junction held 6 bases outside the gene matches. This CDR3 has 13 amino acids. The CDR3 bases are TGTGCCAGCGTAGGGGGCGCCAACAATGAGCAGTTCTTC. It encodes CASVGGANNEQFF.

J is TRBJ1-4 and V is TRBV7-8; possible D gene TRBD1, 5 bases. Looked up from germline, CDR1 is SGHVS and CDR2 is FQNEAQ. The CDR3 spans 14 residues. Trimming removed 9 bases from V and 5 bases from J, with 16 bases in between. As DNA, the CDR3 is TGTGCCAGTCGTCGGGGGACGGCGAATGAAAAACTGTTTTTT. Protein sequence: CASRRGTANEKLFF.

The chain links TRBV5-4 to TRBJ1-1, with D possibly TRBD1 on 5 matching bases. Germline CDR1 is SGHNT and CDR2 is YYREEE (reference sequence). V shed 4 bases and J shed 10 bases, with 29 bases lying between them. This CDR3 region has 17 residues. CDR3 region: CASSLNPLGEVSSAAFF. DNA of the CDR3: TGTGCCAGCAGCCTCAACCCTCTGGGGGAAGTTTCATCGGCAGCTTTCTTT.

The V gene is TRBV6-5, the J gene TRBJ2-5; 7 nucleotides line up with TRBD1. This CDR3 spans 14 amino acids. V shed 6 bases, J shed 3 bases, and the junction held 7 bases outside the gene matches. The germline CDR1 and CDR2 sequences are MNHEY and SVGAGI. The CDR3 spells CASRRTGTEETQYF. CDR3 nucleotides: TGTGCCAGCAGGCGGACAGGCACCGAAGAGACCCAGTACTTC.

This chain uses TRBV6-6 with TRBJ1-5; the match to TRBD1 covers 10 bases. V dropped 8 bases and J dropped 4; count of bases not matched to a gene: 5. Germline V CDR1 and CDR2: MNHNY, SVGAGI (reference sequence). The CDR3 runs to 14 residues. The chain's CDR3 is CASDADRGNQPQHF. The CDR3 DNA reads TGTGCCAGCGACGCGGACAGGGGGAATCAGCCCCAGCATTTT.

The V gene is TRBV6-1, the J gene TRBJ2-7; D is possibly TRBD1 or TRBD2 (5 bases each). The CDR3 spans 17 residues. V was clipped by 2 bases and J by 2 bases, with 19 bases between them. Germline V lookup: CDR1 MNHNS, CDR2 SASEGT. The CDR3 protein is CASSERGTRVRTYEQYF. The CDR3 DNA sequence: TGTGCCAGCAGTGAACGGGGTACCAGGGTTCGGACCTACGAGCAGTACTTC.

The V and J genes are TRBV7-8 and TRBJ1-2; no clear D. This CDR3 comprises 15 residues. Trimming removed 5 bases from V and 2 bases from J, with 15 bases in between. The V gene's germline CDR1 is SGHVS and CDR2 FQNEAQ. As DNA, the CDR3 is TGTGCCAGCAGCCACCTTGCGGGCCCGAACTATGGCTACACCTTC. Translation gives CASSHLAGPNYGYTF.

This rearrangement joins TRBV5-8 to TRBJ2-7; D unclear. The CDR3 covers 12 residues. Germline values: CDR1 SGHTS, CDR2 YDEGEE. Trimming removed 6 bases at V and 3 bases at J, with 10 bases between. For the CDR3, the DNA is TGTGCCAGCAATCGGCGGATCTACGAGCAGTACTTC. Translated: CASNRRIYEQYF. Combining the CDR3 with reference TRBV5-8 and TRBJ2-7 gives the whole variable domain EAGVTQSPTHLIKTRGQQATLRCSPISGHTSVYWYQQALGLGLQFLLWYDEGEERNRGNFPPRFSGRQFPNYSSELNVNALELEDSALYLCASNRRIYEQYFGPGTRLTVT.

The chain joins TRBV28 to TRBJ2-7; weak D call: TRBD2 (6 bases). This CDR3 is 17 amino acids long. V was trimmed by 2 bases and J by 0 bases, leaving 17 bases between them. Germline CDR1 and CDR2: MDHEN and SYDVKM. CDR3: CASSLVPSAGNSYEQYF. CDR3 coding DNA: TGTGCCAGCAGTTTAGTGCCTAGTGCGGGGAACTCCTACGAGCAGTACTTC. Supplemented by reference TRBV28 and TRBJ2-7, the full variable domain reads DVKVTQSSRYLVKRTGEKVFLECVQDMDHENMFWYRQDPGLGLRLIYFSYDVKMKEKGDIPEGYSVSREKKERFSLILESASTNQTSMYLCASSLVPSAGNSYEQYFGPGTRLTVT.

The V and J genes are TRBV7-8 and TRBJ1-5; D remains unclear. Trimming pared 1 base from V and 1 base from J, leaving 8 bases between. The CDR3 loop spans 15 amino acids. Looked up from germline, CDR1 is SGHVS and CDR2 is FQNEAQ. CDR3: CASSLGRASNQPQHF. CDR3 DNA: TGTGCCAGCAGCTTAGGCCGTGCCAGCAATCAGCCCCAGCATTTT.

This clone was detected once. The chain links TRBV5-1 to TRBJ2-2, with 8 bases matching TRBD2. V dropped 1 base and J dropped 0; count of bases not matched to a gene: 5. The CDR3 is 17 amino acids. Germline V gene data show CDR1 as SGHRS and CDR2 as YFSETQ. The CDR3 DNA follows: TGCGCCAGCAGCTTGTGGGTGACTAGCGCGAACACCGGGGAGCTGTTTTTT. This encodes CASSLWVTSANTGELFF.

The chain is built from TRBV5-1 and TRBJ1-1, with D possibly matching TRBD1 (5 bases). The CDR3 length is 13 residues. CDR1 SGHRS and CDR2 YFSETQ come from the germline V gene. V shed 4 bases and J shed 4 bases, with 11 bases lying between them. Here the CDR3 DNA reads TGCGCCAGCAGCATACAGGATTCCACTGAAGCTTTCTTT. Translated: CASSIQDSTEAFF.

This chain uses TRBV28 with TRBJ1-1, with D uncertain. V was shortened by 6 bases and J by 4 bases, with 9 bases between the two germline ends. The CDR3 covers 12 residues. CDR1 MDHEN and CDR2 SYDVKM come from the germline V gene. The CDR3 is CASSPGSTEAFF. DNA for the CDR3: TGTGCCAGCAGCCCCGGGAGCACTGAAGCTTTCTTT.

The genes are TRBV4-2 and TRBJ2-1, with D perhaps matching TRBD1 (6 bases). The CDR3 has 15 amino acids. The V gene's germline CDR1 is LGHNA and CDR2 YNFKEQ. V lost 5 bases and J 0 bases, leaving 11 bases between the germline ends. CDR3 DNA: TGTGCCAGCAGCGGGGGCAGGGGCTCCTACAATGAGCAGTTCTTC. Protein: CASSGGRGSYNEQFF.

This clone was seen just once. The chain is built from TRBV6-5 and TRBJ2-1; 12 positions match TRBD2. The germline CDR1 and CDR2 sequences are MNHEY and SVGAGI. The CDR3 runs 16 residues. The J segment lost 2 bases and the V segment lost 2 bases, leaving 1 base of the junction unmatched. CDR3 nucleotide sequence: TGTGCCAGCAGTTACGCTAGCGGGAGGGCCTACAATGAGCAGTTCTTC. Its translation: CASSYASGRAYNEQFF.

V gene TRBV2 combines with J gene TRBJ1-1; a possible D gene is TRBD1 (6 bases). The CDR3 has 14 residues. Germline V gene data show CDR1 as SNHLY and CDR2 as FYNNEI. V dropped 6 bases and J dropped 3 bases, with 14 bases sitting between them. This CDR3 reads CASRYRVSDTEAFF. CDR3 DNA: TGTGCCAGCAGGTACAGGGTTTCTGACACTGAAGCTTTCTTT.